The entry below gives a single TCR beta chain sequence along with its context. The antigen remains unidentified. The data originate from a study of cytomegalovirus exposure and HLA in healthy donors. Study results and limitations: Across donors, most TCRs were seen rarely, yet some public ones were widespread.

PCR employed 60 Vbeta and 13 Jbeta primers. Authors' methods: As a later analysis found, there were 70 million to 80 million unique TCR beta chains, of which roughly 11 million were shared. This table comes from immunoSEQ multiplex PCR, and its TCRdb copy is limited to in-frame clones, with some not included. That table is the source of V, J and clone size, and D and trimming were worked out from the DNA. The table includes roughly 150,000 clones, around three quarters detected once. Trimming cost V 2 bases and J 0 bases, with 14 bases left between them. CDR1 is MNHEY and CDR2 is SVGAGI in the germline V gene. CDR3 size: 16 residues.

This TCR was recovered from a man aged 40-49 years in good health and CMV-seropositive. The sequenced sample was PBMCs. This chain joins TRBV6-5 and TRBJ2-7, with TRBD2 as a possible D gene (6 bases). The CDR3: CASSYPLGSSSYEQYF. The CDR3 region has the DNA TGTGCCAGCAGTTACCCCCTCGGGAGCTCCTCCTACGAGCAGTACTTC.